This T cell receptor beta chain was profiled in a study of blood T cell repertoires in COVID-19. On the study more broadly: Sources were T cells, B-cell-depleted T cells, or PBMCs; the material itself was cDNA or gDNA.

Germline V lookup: CDR1 SGHDT, CDR2 YYEEEE. Trimming left V 3 bases short and J 8 bases short, with 14 bases between. This CDR3 is 13 amino acids long. Some clones are missing from TCRdb's copy, which holds only in-frame ones; the method was immunoSEQ multiplex PCR. The repertoire includes 55,000 to 70,000 clones, roughly 87% of them detected once, and 22% sits in the top ten. Seattle's cohort entered during active infection and was followed longitudinally. The sequence was obtained from a woman aged 80 or over with COVID-19, enrolled during active disease. The chain recombines TRBV5-6 with TRBJ1-2, with no clear D. The material sequenced was peripheral blood. In DNA, the CDR3 is TGTGCCAGCAGCTCGCAAGGAGGGTACGGCTACACCTTC. It translates to CASSSQGGYGYTF.